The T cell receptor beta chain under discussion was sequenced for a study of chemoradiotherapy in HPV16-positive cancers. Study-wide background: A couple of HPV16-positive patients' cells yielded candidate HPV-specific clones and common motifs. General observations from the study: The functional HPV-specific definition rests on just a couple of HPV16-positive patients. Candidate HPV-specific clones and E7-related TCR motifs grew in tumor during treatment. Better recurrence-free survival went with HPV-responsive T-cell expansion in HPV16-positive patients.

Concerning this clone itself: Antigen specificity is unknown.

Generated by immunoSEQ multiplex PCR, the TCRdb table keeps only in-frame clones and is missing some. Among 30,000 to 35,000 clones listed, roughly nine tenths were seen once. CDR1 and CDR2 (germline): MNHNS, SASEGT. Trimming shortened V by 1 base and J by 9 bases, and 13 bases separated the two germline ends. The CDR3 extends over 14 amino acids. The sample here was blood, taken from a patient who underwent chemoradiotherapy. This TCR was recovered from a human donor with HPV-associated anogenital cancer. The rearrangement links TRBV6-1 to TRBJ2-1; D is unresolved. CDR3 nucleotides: TGTGCCAGCAGTGAAGAAGGGTCCCCCAGTGAGCAGTTCTTC. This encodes CASSEEGSPSEQFF.